This T cell receptor beta chain was observed in a study of cytomegalovirus exposure and HLA in healthy donors. Clones were read by immunoSEQ multiplex PCR, and TCRdb kept only the in-frame ones, dropping some. The sample lists roughly 80,000 clones, 90% to 95% occurring once. CDR1 LGHNA and CDR2 YSLEER come from the germline V gene. V was trimmed by 0 bases and J by 2 bases, leaving 20 bases between them. This CDR3 comprises 18 residues. The sequenced sample was PBMCs. The chain couples TRBV4-3 to TRBJ2-7, with D possibly being TRBD1 (6 bases). The sequence was obtained from a man younger than 35 in good health and CMV-seronegative. The CDR3 DNA sequence: TGCGCCAGCAGCCAAGATGGCCCTAGGGGGTTACGGGCCTACGAGCAGTACTTC. Protein sequence: CASSQDGPRGLRAYEQYF.